This T cell receptor beta chain appears in the sequencing data of a study of T cell repertoires in cytomegalovirus infection. TCRdb analysed the reads with MiXCR anew, one entry per CDR3 protein. The sample consists of 350,000 to 450,000 distinct CDR3 sequences, 15% to 20% of them appearing once. This clonotype has just a few counts. A read error may produce the germline difference seen at one junction end. The sequencing input was PBMCs. This clonotype was obtained from a human donor in good health (CMV status not recorded). Some clones in this sample may be carry-over from other donors' samples.

The CDR3 here is CASSQEEMVF. The CDR3 nucleotides read TGTGCCAGCAGCCAAGAAGAGATGGTCTTT. The gene calls are TRBV3-1 and TRBJ1-4; D not resolved. The germline V gene has CDR1 LGHDT and CDR2 YNNKEL (reference sequence). This CDR3 is built from 10 residues.